These T cell receptor beta chains were read from a single sample in a study of cytomegalovirus exposure and HLA in healthy donors. Assay: immunoSEQ multiplex PCR; the TCRdb copy retains only in-frame clones and omits some. Of 130,000 or so clones in the sample, 75% to 80% were seen once. Sample: PBMCs. The receptors were sampled from a woman aged 35 to 49 in good health and CMV-seronegative. Each CDR3 is given without its conserved first and last residue. The D gene is left open where the match is weak.

J,D,V,CDR3
TRBJ1-1,.,TRBV7-3,ASIAGEAF
TRBJ1-5,TRBD1,TRBV28,ASSSEFDRVEGQPQH
TRBJ2-5,TRBD1,TRBV6-1,ASSPGQGWETQY
TRBJ2-5,TRBD1,TRBV19,ASTGGTGVVTQY
TRBJ2-7,TRBD1,TRBV5-1,ASSSRDSSYEQY
TRBJ2-1,TRBD2,TRBV28,ASSPGWVAGGSYNEQF
TRBJ2-1,TRBD2,TRBV11-2,ASSSPARGNEQF
TRBJ2-4,.,TRBV10-3,AISREILAKNSQY
TRBJ1-3,TRBD1,TRBV11-3,ASSSGQGPSGNTIY
TRBJ1-2,TRBD1,TRBV5-6,ASTWGERGQDANSYT
TRBJ2-7,TRBD1,TRBV7-2,ASSLTGNYEQY
TRBJ1-3,.,TRBV5-6,ASSGDTSRYTIY
TRBJ1-5,.,TRBV4-1,ASSQERQRHQPQH
TRBJ2-7,TRBD2,TRBV9,ASSVAGGSTGGEQY
TRBJ2-7,.,TRBV20-1,SATRGYEQY
TRBJ1-1,.,TRBV5-4,ASSFGGLNTEAF
TRBJ1-2,TRBD1,TRBV28,ASSWTGSYGYT
TRBJ2-6,.,TRBV6-5,ASRGLSGANVLT
TRBJ1-1,.,TRBV19,ASSSGVLEAF
TRBJ2-1,TRBD1,TRBV28,ATATGGAYNEQF
TRBJ2-7,TRBD1,TRBV28,ASSLGQSYEQY
TRBJ2-7,TRBD2,TRBV6-1,ASSPPSGASYEQY
TRBJ1-1,.,TRBV7-9,ASSLGSTEAF
TRBJ1-2,TRBD1,TRBV6-5,ASSRDRGLRGYT
TRBJ2-7,.,TRBV4-1,ASSQVLGWGGHEQY
TRBJ2-2,.,TRBV9,ASSVTGDSAGELF
TRBJ2-1,TRBD2,TRBV9,ASSAGLAGGSSSYNEQF
TRBJ2-1,TRBD2,TRBV10-3,AIKLGGDNEQF
TRBJ2-3,TRBD2,TRBV29-1,SVEGTSGRTDTQY